Detailed here is one T cell receptor (beta chain). This sample stems from a study of T cell changes during pregnancy in multiple sclerosis. This CDR3 is built from 15 residues. Germline assignment: CDR1 SGHDT and CDR2 YYEEEE. The junction had 16 bases not matched to a gene; V was cut back by 7 bases and J by 9 bases. The table came from immunoSEQ multiplex PCR; TCRdb's copy has only in-frame clones and leaves some out. The data hold approximately 21,000 clones, with 75% to 90% observed a single time. The origin of this receptor is a female donor with multiple sclerosis, enrolled in a pregnancy study. The source material was CD8+ T cells from peripheral blood mononuclear cells, sampled in the first trimester of pregnancy. V and J are TRBV5-6 and TRBJ2-3; 8 bases fit TRBD2. CDR3 loop: CASLLGTSAFGTQYF. The DNA for the CDR3 is TGTGCCAGCCTTTTGGGGACTAGTGCTTTTGGGACGCAGTATTTT.